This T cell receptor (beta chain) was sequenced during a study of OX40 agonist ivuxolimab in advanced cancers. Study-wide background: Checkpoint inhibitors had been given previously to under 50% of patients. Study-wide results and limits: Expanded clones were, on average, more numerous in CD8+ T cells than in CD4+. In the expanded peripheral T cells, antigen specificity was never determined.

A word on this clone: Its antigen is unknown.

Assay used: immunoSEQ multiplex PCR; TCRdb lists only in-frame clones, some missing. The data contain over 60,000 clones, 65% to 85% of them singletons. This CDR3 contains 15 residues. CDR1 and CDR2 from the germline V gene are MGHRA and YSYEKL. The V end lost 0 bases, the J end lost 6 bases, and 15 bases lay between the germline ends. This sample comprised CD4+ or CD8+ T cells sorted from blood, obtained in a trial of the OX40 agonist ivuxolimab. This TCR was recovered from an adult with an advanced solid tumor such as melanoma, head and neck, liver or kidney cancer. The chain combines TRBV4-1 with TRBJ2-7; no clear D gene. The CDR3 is CASSQDGRAPREQYF. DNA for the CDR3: TGCGCCAGCAGCCAAGATGGTAGGGCCCCACGCGAGCAGTACTTC.